These 17 T cell receptor beta chains share one sample of origin, sequenced in a study of T cell responses to AZD1222 COVID-19 vaccine. Sequencing used immunoSEQ multiplex PCR; TCRdb keeps in-frame clones, though not all of them. The sample records 100,000 to 150,000 clones, roughly nine tenths being singletons. This specimen consisted of peripheral blood, obtained on day 0 of AZD1222 vaccination. Receptors originate from an adult in good health.

The chain links TRBV2 to TRBJ1-4; D is uncertain. Looked up from germline, CDR1 is SNHLY and CDR2 is FYNNEI. CDR3 length: 13 amino acids. V was pared by 6 bases and J by 7 bases, with 12 bases between. CDR3 in DNA: TGTGCCAGCAGAAAGGACTTTGGTGAAAAACTGTTTTTT. It codes for CASRKDFGEKLFF.

This chain joins TRBV3-1 (or the pseudogene TRBV3-2) and TRBJ2-7; TRBD1 is a possible D gene (5 bases). Germline lookup yields CDR1 LGHDT and CDR2 YNNKEL (reference sequence). This CDR3 comprises 15 residues. The ends were cut back, 3 bases at V and 2 bases at J, with 14 bases in the middle. CDR3 sequence reads: CASSQGVVGPYEQYF. CDR3 sequence (DNA): TGTGCCAGCAGCCAGGGCGTGGTGGGGCCCTACGAGCAGTACTTC.

V gene TRBV19 combines with J gene TRBJ1-2, with a possible D match to TRBD1 (5 bases). Looked up from germline, CDR1 is LNHDA and CDR2 is SQIVND (reference sequence). This CDR3 region has 17 residues. V was pared by 5 bases and J by 6 bases, with 25 bases between. CDR3 sequence: CASSVGKSRATLDGYTF. The CDR3 DNA follows: TGTGCCAGTAGTGTGGGGAAAAGCAGGGCCACCTTGGATGGCTACACCTTC.

The V call is TRBV5-1, the J call TRBJ2-4, with 7 bases aligning to TRBD2. The CDR3 has 16 residues. Germline trimming cut 3 bases from V and 8 bases from J; bases unmatched to any gene: 14. CDR1 and CDR2 from the germline V gene are SGHRS and YFSETQ. The CDR3, as DNA: TGCGCCAGCAGCTCGGGAGCTAGCGGCCCGGGAGACATTCAGTACTTC. Amino acid sequence: CASSSGASGPGDIQYF.

This CDR3 reads CASSLADLGRNSPLHF. Written as DNA, the CDR3 is TGCGCCAGCAGCTTGGCCGATCTGGGGCGAAATTCACCCCTCCACTTT. The chain is built from TRBV5-1 and TRBJ1-6; weak D call: TRBD1 (5 bases). This CDR3 contains 16 residues. Germline-derived CDR1 and CDR2 are SGHRS and YFSETQ. Trimming removed 0 bases at V and 7 bases at J, with 14 bases between. Using reference TRBV5-1 and TRBJ1-6 for the parts outside the CDR3, the full variable domain is KAGVTQTPRYLIKTRGQQVTLSCSPISGHRSVSWYQQTPGQGLQFLFEYFSETQRNKGNFPGRFSGRQFSNSRSEMNVSTLELGDSALYLCASSLADLGRNSPLHFGNGTRLTVT.

This chain links TRBV28 with TRBJ1-5; D call uncertain. This CDR3 comprises 14 residues. The ends were cut back, 3 bases at V and 2 bases at J, with 8 bases in the middle. Germline CDR1 MDHEN, CDR2 SYDVKM. The CDR3 spells CASSFGLGNQPQHF. CDR3 bases: TGTGCCAGCAGTTTTGGATTGGGCAATCAGCCCCAGCATTTT.

The chain is built from TRBV7-9 and TRBJ2-1; D is ambiguous. The V end lost 6 bases, the J end lost 8 bases, and 11 bases lay between the germline ends. The length of the CDR3 is 12 residues. CDR1 and CDR2 from the germline V gene are SEHNR and FQNEAQ (reference sequence). The CDR3 DNA sequence: TGTGCCAGCAGACCGCTAGATTATGAGCAGTTCTTC. It translates to CASRPLDYEQFF.

The V call is TRBV18, the J call TRBJ1-5, with a tentative D call TRBD1 (5 bases). Trimming took off 5 bases at V and 4 bases at J, with 12 bases between the two ends. Germline V gives CDR1 KGHSH, CDR2 LQKENI. CDR3 length equals 14 residues. This CDR3 is CASSFLGTNQPQHF. The CDR3 DNA is TGTGCCAGCTCATTTTTGGGGACGAATCAGCCCCAGCATTTT.

The genes are TRBV19 and TRBJ1-5; 8 positions agree with TRBD1. The V gene's germline CDR1 is LNHDA and CDR2 SQIVND (reference sequence). The CDR3 contains 15 residues. The V and J ends lost 4 bases and 2 bases, in that order; junction bases with no gene match: 4. CDR3 in amino acids: CASSTGGGGNQPQHF. DNA of the CDR3: TGTGCCAGTAGTACAGGGGGCGGAGGCAATCAGCCCCAGCATTTT. Looking up the rest from reference TRBV19 and TRBJ1-5 gives the full variable domain: DGGITQSPKYLFRKEGQNVTLSCEQNLNHDAMYWYRQDPGQGLRLIYYSQIVNDFQKGDIAEGYSVSREKKESFPLTVTSAQKNPTAFYLCASSTGGGGNQPQHFGDGTRLSIL.

The chain has TRBV5-1 and TRBJ2-3; 7 nucleotides line up with TRBD1. CDR3 length: 14 amino acids. V shed 5 bases, J shed 1 base, and the junction held 4 bases outside the gene matches. Germline CDR1 and CDR2: SGHRS and YFSETQ. CDR3 residues: CASRDDRGTDTQYF. CDR3 DNA: TGCGCCAGCAGGGACGACAGGGGCACAGATACGCAGTATTTT.

The V and J genes are TRBV5-5 and TRBJ1-1; 7 nucleotides align to TRBD1. The CDR3 extends over 16 amino acids. Unmatched junction bases numbered 11, after V lost 1 base and J lost 5 bases. In germline, CDR1 is SGHKS, CDR2 YYEKEE (reference sequence). The CDR3 here is CASSLRHRQGWTEAFF. Written as DNA, the CDR3 is TGTGCCAGCAGCTTGAGACATCGACAGGGATGGACTGAAGCTTTCTTT.

The V call is TRBV3-1 (or the pseudogene TRBV3-2), the J call TRBJ2-5; D is uncertain. The CDR3 covers 14 residues. Per the germline V gene, CDR1 is LGHDT and CDR2 is YNNKEL (reference sequence). V was shortened by 1 base and J by 4 bases, with 10 bases between the two germline ends. CDR3 amino acids: CASSQGPTGETQYF. CDR3 nucleotides: TGTGCCAGCAGCCAAGGGCCAACTGGAGAGACCCAGTACTTC.

The chain is built from TRBV2 and TRBJ2-5; the D gene could be TRBD1 or TRBD2 (5 bases each). Germline V CDR1 and CDR2: SNHLY, FYNNEI. The CDR3 has 13 residues. V gave up 1 base and J gave up 3 bases, with 6 bases separating them. CDR3 sequence: CASSEGGKETQYF. CDR3 nucleotides: TGTGCCAGCAGTGAAGGGGGGAAAGAGACCCAGTACTTC.

This clone was seen more than once but under ten times. The rearrangement links TRBV2 to TRBJ1-4; D gene ambiguous. CDR1 SNHLY and CDR2 FYNNEI come from the germline V gene. The CDR3 runs 14 residues. V was clipped by 4 bases and J by 6 bases, with 12 bases between them. The CDR3 loop is CASSVGLLYEKLFF. CDR3 nucleotides: TGTGCCAGCAGTGTCGGGTTATTATATGAAAAACTGTTTTTT.

This chain connects TRBV6-5 to TRBJ1-1, with D possibly being TRBD1 (5 bases). The CDR3 is made up of 13 amino acids. V was cut by 11 bases and J by 1 base, with 14 bases left in between. Per germline, CDR1 MNHEY and CDR2 SVGAGI. The CDR3 DNA sequence: TGTGCCGCAAACAGGCTGTCGAACACTGAAGCTTTCTTT. It yields the protein CAANRLSNTEAFF.

This sequence joins TRBV14 and TRBJ1-1; D gene unclear. Germline V gene data show CDR1 as SGHDN and CDR2 as FVKESK. The CDR3 covers 13 residues. Trimming removed 2 bases at V and 4 bases at J, with 8 bases between. CDR3 region: CASSQRPATEAFF. The CDR3 nucleotides are TGTGCCAGCAGCCAAAGGCCGGCCACTGAAGCTTTCTTT.

The V call is TRBV7-9, the J call TRBJ1-1; TRBD1 matches 7 bases. The CDR3 is 15 amino acids. Germline trimming cut 3 bases from V and 4 bases from J; bases unmatched to any gene: 8. Looked up from germline, CDR1 is SEHNR and CDR2 is FQNEAQ (reference sequence). CDR3 DNA: TGTGCCAGCAGCTTGGGGCAGGGGGACAGCACTGAAGCTTTCTTT. It codes for CASSLGQGDSTEAFF. Filled out from reference TRBV7-9 and TRBJ1-1, the complete variable domain reads DTGVSQNPRHKITKRGQNVTFRCDPISEHNRLYWYRQTLGQGPEFLTYFQNEAQLEKSRLLSDRFSAERPKGSFSTLEIQRTEQGDSAMYLCASSLGQGDSTEAFFGQGTRLTVV.